A selection of T cell receptor beta chains follows, all from one sample in a study of shared clonotypes between healthy human individuals. The repertoire was sequenced with immunoSEQ multiplex PCR; TCRdb's copy has only in-frame clones and lacks some. The top ten clones hold approximately 25% of a sample with hundreds of thousands of clones, around 93% of them seen once. Material for sequencing was naive CD8+ T cells sorted from blood. The receptors were sampled from a man between 25 and 39 years old in good health. The CDR3 runs from the conserved cysteine through the conserved F or W. The order of the fields is V gene, D gene, J gene, clone size, CDR3 DNA, CDR3 protein. The D gene is left open where the match is weak. A row's size may be missing; if present it is once, few, many or a size class.

TRBV10-2	.	TRBJ1-5	.	TGCGCCAGCAGTGAAATCAGGGCACCCCATAGCAATCAGCCCCAGCATTTT	CASSEIRAPHSNQPQHF
TRBV19	.	TRBJ1-1	.	TGTGCCAGTAGTACCTCTGGGGGAGAAGCTTTCTTT	CASSTSGGEAFF
TRBV9	TRBD1	TRBJ2-4	.	TGTGCCAGCAGCGCCAACCGGGACAGCAAAAACATTCAGTACTTC	CASSANRDSKNIQYF
TRBV14	TRBD1	TRBJ2-7	.	TGTGCCAGCAGCCAACGCCCAGGACAGGGGGCCCCCTACGAGCAGTACTTC	CASSQRPGQGAPYEQYF
TRBV4-1	.	TRBJ2-7	once	TGCGCCAGCAGCCAAGATTTTTCGGGATACTCCTACGAGCAGTACTTC	CASSQDFSGYSYEQYF
TRBV19	.	TRBJ2-1	.	TGTGCCAGTAGTATAGACCGAAACTCCTACAATGAGCAGTTCTTC	CASSIDRNSYNEQFF
TRBV29-1	.	TRBJ1-2	.	TGCAGCGAAAGGGGGACGGGTGAAGGCTACACCTTC	CSERGTGEGYTF
TRBV7-9	TRBD2	TRBJ2-5	once	TGTGCCAGCAGCCGAACGAGCGGGAGACCCCAAGAGACCCAGTACTTC	CASSRTSGRPQETQYF
TRBV7-6	TRBD1	TRBJ2-1	.	TGTGCCAGCAGCCATTCCGGGACAGGGGAGGAGGTAGAGCAGTTCTTC	CASSHSGTGEEVEQFF
TRBV10-3	.	TRBJ2-3	.	TGTGCCATCAGTGAAGAAGATTTCACAGATACGCAGTATTTT	CAISEEDFTDTQYF
TRBV7-8	TRBD2	TRBJ2-7	.	TGTGCCAGCAGCTTGGAAAGCGGGGTAGCCTACGAGCAGTACTTC	CASSLESGVAYEQYF
TRBV7-6	.	TRBJ2-7	.	TGTGCCAGCAGCTTAGGGGAGACCTACGAGCAGTACTTC	CASSLGETYEQYF
TRBV10-3	TRBD1	TRBJ2-1	.	TGTGCCATCAGTGACATATCCGGGACAGGACGAAATGAGCAGTTCTTC	CAISDISGTGRNEQFF
TRBV2	TRBD2	TRBJ2-1	.	TGTGCCAGCAGTTGGTCGGGACTAGCGGGAGTCTACAATGAGCAGTTCTTC	CASSWSGLAGVYNEQFF